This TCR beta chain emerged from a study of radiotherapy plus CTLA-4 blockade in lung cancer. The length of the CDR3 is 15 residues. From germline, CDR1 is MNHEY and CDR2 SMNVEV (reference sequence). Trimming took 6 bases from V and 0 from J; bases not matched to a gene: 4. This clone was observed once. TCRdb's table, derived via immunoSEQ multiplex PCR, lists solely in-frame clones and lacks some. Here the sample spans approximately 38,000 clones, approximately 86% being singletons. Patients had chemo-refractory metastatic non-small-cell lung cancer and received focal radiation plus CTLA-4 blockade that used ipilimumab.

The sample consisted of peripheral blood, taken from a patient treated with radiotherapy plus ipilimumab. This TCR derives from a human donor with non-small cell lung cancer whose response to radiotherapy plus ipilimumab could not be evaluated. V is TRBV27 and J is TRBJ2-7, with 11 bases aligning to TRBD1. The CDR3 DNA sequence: TGTGCCAGCAGAGGGACAGGGGGTTACTCCTACGAGCAGTACTTC. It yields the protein CASRGTGGYSYEQYF.